Listed below are T cell receptor beta chains from one sample, sequenced in a study of cytomegalovirus exposure and HLA in healthy donors. Measured with immunoSEQ multiplex PCR; TCRdb has only the in-frame clones, and not every one. Of roughly 150,000 clones listed, around four fifths were seen once; the top ten hold around 4.8%. The sequencing sample was made of PBMCs. These receptors were collected from a man younger than 45 in good health. CDR3s include the opening cysteine and the closing phenylalanine or tryptophan. Each record gives: CDR3 protein, CDR3 DNA, J gene, V gene, clone size, D gene. A D gene is named only where the DNA matches it firmly. Only part of the rows carry a size: once, few, many, or a class if the clone is expanded.

cdr3_aa: CASSIGGGRSGANVLTF; cdr3_nt: TGTGCCAGTAGTATAGGTGGGGGCCGCTCTGGGGCCAACGTCCTGACTTTC; j_call: TRBJ2-6; v_call: TRBV19; clone_size: NA; d_call: NA
cdr3_aa: CASSLLQGAGANVLTF; cdr3_nt: TGTGCCAGCAGTCTCCTTCAGGGTGCTGGGGCCAACGTCCTGACTTTC; j_call: TRBJ2-6; v_call: TRBV2; clone_size: NA; d_call: NA
cdr3_aa: CASSAPGGLFYGYTF; cdr3_nt: TGCGCCAGCAGTGCCCCGGGGGGGCTTTTCTATGGCTACACCTTC; j_call: TRBJ1-2; v_call: TRBV10-1; clone_size: NA; d_call: NA
cdr3_aa: CASSLDVQPNTEAFF; cdr3_nt: TGTGCCAGCAGCTTAGATGTACAGCCGAACACTGAAGCTTTCTTT; j_call: TRBJ1-1; v_call: TRBV7-3; clone_size: NA; d_call: NA
cdr3_aa: CASSTQGSHEQYF; cdr3_nt: TGTGCCAGCAGTACACAGGGTAGCCACGAGCAGTACTTC; j_call: TRBJ2-7; v_call: TRBV6-6; clone_size: NA; d_call: NA
cdr3_aa: CASSLRLRTNFGDTQYF; cdr3_nt: TGTGCCAGCAGCTTACGTTTGAGGACAAATTTCGGAGATACGCAGTATTTT; j_call: TRBJ2-3; v_call: TRBV7-9; clone_size: NA; d_call: NA
cdr3_aa: CASSLARRGSYNEQFF; cdr3_nt: TGTGCCAGCAGCTTGGCCAGGCGAGGGTCCTACAATGAGCAGTTCTTC; j_call: TRBJ2-1; v_call: TRBV5-4; clone_size: NA; d_call: NA
cdr3_aa: CASSSLAGGGGTGFF; cdr3_nt: TGTGCCAGCAGCTCTTTAGCGGGAGGTGGTGGGACGGGGTTCTTC; j_call: TRBJ2-1; v_call: TRBV7-8; clone_size: NA; d_call: TRBD2
cdr3_aa: CASSLPFLAGGYNEQFF; cdr3_nt: TGTGCCAGCAGCTTACCTTTCCTAGCGGGAGGCTACAATGAGCAGTTCTTC; j_call: TRBJ2-1; v_call: TRBV5-6; clone_size: NA; d_call: TRBD2
cdr3_aa: CASGRGGYNEQFF; cdr3_nt: TGTGCCAGCGGACGCGGGGGTTACAATGAGCAGTTCTTC; j_call: TRBJ2-1; v_call: TRBV6-5; clone_size: NA; d_call: TRBD2
cdr3_aa: CASSTSGTGSYEQYF; cdr3_nt: TGTGCCAGCAGTACCTCCGGGACAGGTTCCTACGAGCAGTACTTC; j_call: TRBJ2-7; v_call: TRBV28; clone_size: NA; d_call: TRBD1
cdr3_aa: CASSLTPASDNEQFF; cdr3_nt: TGTGCCAGCAGCTTAACCCCGGCTAGCGACAATGAGCAGTTCTTC; j_call: TRBJ2-1; v_call: TRBV11-2; clone_size: NA; d_call: NA
cdr3_aa: CASSVAGEADTQYF; cdr3_nt: TGTGCCAGCAGCGTAGCGGGAGAGGCAGATACGCAGTATTTT; j_call: TRBJ2-3; v_call: TRBV7-3; clone_size: NA; d_call: TRBD2
cdr3_aa: CAWIARPGEEANYGYTF; cdr3_nt: TGTGCCTGGATCGCCCGTCCAGGGGAAGAAGCTAACTATGGCTACACCTTC; j_call: TRBJ1-2; v_call: TRBV30; clone_size: NA; d_call: NA
cdr3_aa: CASSIGPTVPLNQPQHF; cdr3_nt: TGTGCCAGTAGTATAGGGCCGACAGTACCCCTCAATCAGCCCCAGCATTTT; j_call: TRBJ1-5; v_call: TRBV19; clone_size: NA; d_call: NA
cdr3_aa: CASRPTGTRGEQYF; cdr3_nt: TGCGCCAGCCGACCGACCGGGACTAGGGGCGAGCAGTACTTC; j_call: TRBJ2-7; v_call: TRBV5-1; clone_size: NA; d_call: TRBD2
cdr3_aa: CASSREGNQPQHF; cdr3_nt: TGTGCCAGCTCCAGGGAAGGCAATCAGCCCCAGCATTTT; j_call: TRBJ1-5; v_call: TRBV18; clone_size: NA; d_call: NA
cdr3_aa: CASRTPPQGRYTEAFF; cdr3_nt: TGTGCCAGCAGGACTCCCCCGCAGGGGCGTTACACTGAAGCTTTCTTT; j_call: TRBJ1-1; v_call: TRBV28; clone_size: NA; d_call: NA
cdr3_aa: CASSQIMNEQFF; cdr3_nt: TGTGCCAGCAGCCAAATCATGAATGAGCAGTTCTTC; j_call: TRBJ2-1; v_call: TRBV13; clone_size: NA; d_call: NA
cdr3_aa: CASSLGGGSFGHTF; cdr3_nt: TGTGCCAGCAGTCTAGGTGGGGGCAGCTTTGGTCACACCTTC; j_call: TRBJ1-2; v_call: TRBV27; clone_size: NA; d_call: NA
cdr3_aa: CASSATGGSSYEQYF; cdr3_nt: TGTGCCAGCTCAGCTACCGGAGGGAGCTCCTACGAGCAGTACTTC; j_call: TRBJ2-7; v_call: TRBV18; clone_size: NA; d_call: NA
cdr3_aa: CASSETGIGEKLFF; cdr3_nt: TGTGCCAGCAGCGAGACAGGGATCGGTGAAAAACTGTTTTTT; j_call: TRBJ1-4; v_call: TRBV9; clone_size: once; d_call: TRBD1
cdr3_aa: CASSWGRDRGVYGYTF; cdr3_nt: TGTGCCAGCAGCTGGGGCCGGGACAGGGGGGTCTATGGCTACACCTTC; j_call: TRBJ1-2; v_call: TRBV5-5; clone_size: NA; d_call: TRBD1
cdr3_aa: CASSVLAGGFTGELFF; cdr3_nt: TGTGCCAGCAGCGTACTAGCGGGAGGGTTCACCGGGGAGCTGTTTTTT; j_call: TRBJ2-2; v_call: TRBV7-9; clone_size: NA; d_call: TRBD2
cdr3_aa: CASSLDGRGETQYF; cdr3_nt: TGTGCCAGCAGCTTAGACGGGAGGGGGGAGACCCAGTACTTC; j_call: TRBJ2-5; v_call: TRBV7-2; clone_size: NA; d_call: TRBD2
cdr3_aa: CSVVRQGAMDEQYF; cdr3_nt: TGCAGCGTTGTCCGGCAGGGGGCAATGGACGAGCAGTACTTC; j_call: TRBJ2-7; v_call: TRBV29-1; clone_size: NA; d_call: TRBD1
cdr3_aa: CASSRASGRTSTDTQYF; cdr3_nt: TGCGCCAGCAGCAGAGCTAGCGGGAGGACTAGCACAGATACGCAGTATTTT; j_call: TRBJ2-3; v_call: TRBV4-1; clone_size: NA; d_call: TRBD2
cdr3_aa: CASSQRGQGAYGYTF; cdr3_nt: TGCGCCAGCAGCCAAAGGGGACAGGGTGCCTATGGCTACACCTTC; j_call: TRBJ1-2; v_call: TRBV4-1; clone_size: few; d_call: TRBD1
cdr3_aa: CAWSRGGSGEQYF; cdr3_nt: TGTGCCTGGAGTAGGGGGGGGTCTGGGGAGCAGTACTTC; j_call: TRBJ2-7; v_call: TRBV30; clone_size: NA; d_call: NA
cdr3_aa: CASSLGDRVEGRIGDEQYF; cdr3_nt: TGTGCCAGCAGCTTAGGCGACAGGGTAGAGGGGCGCATCGGGGACGAGCAGTACTTC; j_call: TRBJ2-7; v_call: TRBV7-6; clone_size: NA; d_call: TRBD1
cdr3_aa: CASDEIAGYQETQYF; cdr3_nt: TGTGCCAGCGATGAAATAGCGGGGTACCAAGAGACCCAGTACTTC; j_call: TRBJ2-5; v_call: TRBV2; clone_size: NA; d_call: TRBD2
cdr3_aa: CASSPRPAGANVLTF; cdr3_nt: TGTGCCAGCAGTCCACGTCCGGCTGGGGCCAACGTCCTGACTTTC; j_call: TRBJ2-6; v_call: TRBV6-5; clone_size: NA; d_call: NA
cdr3_aa: CASSLVAGGTGELFF; cdr3_nt: TGTGCCAGCAGCTTAGTTGCGGGAGGGACCGGGGAGCTGTTTTTT; j_call: TRBJ2-2; v_call: TRBV7-9; clone_size: NA; d_call: TRBD2
cdr3_aa: CASGRGDTQYF; cdr3_nt: TGTGCCAGTGGCCGGGGAGATACGCAGTATTTT; j_call: TRBJ2-3; v_call: TRBV27; clone_size: NA; d_call: NA
cdr3_aa: CASSEGREPQHF; cdr3_nt: TGTGCCAGCAGTGAGGGGAGGGAGCCCCAGCATTTT; j_call: TRBJ1-5; v_call: TRBV2; clone_size: few; d_call: NA
cdr3_aa: CASSLKGLAGAKAYEQYF; cdr3_nt: TGTGCCAGCAGCCTCAAAGGACTAGCGGGGGCTAAAGCCTACGAGCAGTACTTC; j_call: TRBJ2-7; v_call: TRBV5-4; clone_size: NA; d_call: TRBD2
cdr3_aa: CASSLTANTGELFF; cdr3_nt: TGTGCCAGCAGTTTAACAGCGAACACCGGGGAGCTGTTTTTT; j_call: TRBJ2-2; v_call: TRBV6-5; clone_size: many; d_call: NA
cdr3_aa: CASSLNARGNTGELFF; cdr3_nt: TGTGCCAGCAGTCTCAATGCCAGGGGGAACACCGGGGAGCTGTTTTTT; j_call: TRBJ2-2; v_call: TRBV25-1; clone_size: NA; d_call: NA
cdr3_aa: CATSRDRSEQYF; cdr3_nt: TGTGCCACCAGCAGAGATAGGAGTGAGCAGTACTTC; j_call: TRBJ2-5; v_call: TRBV15; clone_size: NA; d_call: NA
cdr3_aa: CASSLRSEQYF; cdr3_nt: TGTGCCAGCAGCTTGAGGAGCGAGCAGTACTTC; j_call: TRBJ2-7; v_call: TRBV7-9; clone_size: NA; d_call: NA
cdr3_aa: CASSGFEGGPQHF; cdr3_nt: TGTGCCAGCAGCGGTTTTGAAGGGGGGCCCCAGCATTTT; j_call: TRBJ1-5; v_call: TRBV2; clone_size: NA; d_call: NA
cdr3_aa: CSSSLGLAGEGQYF; cdr3_nt: TGTTCCAGCAGCTTAGGACTAGCGGGAGAGGGGCAGTACTTC; j_call: TRBJ2-7; v_call: TRBV7-9; clone_size: NA; d_call: TRBD2